This TCR beta chain was recorded in a study of blood T cell repertoires in COVID-19. About the research overall: Samples taken during acute and convalescent COVID-19 were collected in the United States, Italy and Spain. T cells, B-cell-depleted T cells, or PBMCs provided the cDNA or gDNA that served as material.

From germline, CDR1 is SGDLS and CDR2 YYNGEE. CDR3 length: 13 residues. V dropped 0 bases and J dropped 5 bases, with 8 bases sitting between them. This clone was observed a handful of times. Study processing details: Counts of nucleated cells, estimated from reference gene primer amplification, were obtained. Sequenced by immunoSEQ multiplex PCR; TCRdb stores in-frame clones only, minus some. V, J and clone size were drawn from that table, and D and trimming were deduced from the DNA. The sample holds 60,000 to 70,000 clones, roughly 82% seen once. Input material: peripheral blood. The chain joins TRBV9 to TRBJ1-2; maybe TRBD1 (6 bases). This clonotype was obtained from a human donor in a cohort sampled during active COVID-19. CDR3 bases: TGTGCCAGCAGCGTAGCTACAGGGTATGGCTACACCTTC. It specifies CASSVATGYGYTF.